Below are 5 T cell receptor beta chains sequenced from a single sample in a study of tissue T cells after allogeneic stem cell transplantation (dated by TCRdb to the early 2020s). What the time point label conveys for this sample: recipient (host-origin) PBMCs collected before allo-HCT. The library was obtained by the immunoSEQ multiplex PCR assay. TCRdb carries this immuneACCESS record with in-frame sequences only. Its versions omit some clonotypes, under half of them owing to an unresolved V gene in the studies checked, with the rest unexplained. Present in this sample are some 43,000 clones, roughly 92% of which were seen just once. Together, the top ten hold around 3.8% of the sample. Source: blood, taken before transplantation. The receptors were sampled from a woman between 35 and 75 years old who later had graft-versus-host disease after an allogeneic stem cell transplant.

The V call is TRBV6-5, the J call TRBJ2-7; D call uncertain. The V end lost 2 bases, the J end lost 0 bases, and 11 bases lay between the germline ends. Germline CDR1 and CDR2: MNHEY and SVGAGI. This CDR3 spans 15 amino acids. CDR3 loop: CASSYGGINSYEQYF. CDR3 DNA: TGTGCCAGCAGTTACGGTGGCATAAACTCCTACGAGCAGTACTTC.

The gene calls are TRBV5-1 and TRBJ2-4; D possibly uses TRBD1 or TRBD2 (6 bases each). The V gene's germline CDR1 is SGHRS and CDR2 YFSETQ. Trimming removed 4 bases from V and 3 bases from J, with 14 bases in between. The CDR3 runs to 15 residues. In nucleotides, the CDR3 is TGCGCCAGCAGCCCAAGGGGGGACCTCAAAAACATTCAGTACTTC. It translates to CASSPRGDLKNIQYF.

The V call is TRBV5-4, the J call TRBJ1-1, with D hard to call. CDR3 size: 13 residues. Deletions cut 4 bases from V and 0 bases from J, with 7 bases between. The germline CDR1 and CDR2 sequences are SGHNT and YYREEE (reference sequence). The CDR3 is CASSTPVNTEAFF. DNA for the CDR3: TGTGCCAGCAGCACACCGGTGAACACTGAAGCTTTCTTT.

The chain couples TRBV11-2 to TRBJ2-1, with 8 nucleotides matching TRBD2. Losses at the gene ends were 0 bases for V and 6 bases for J; bases not matched to a gene: 7. CDR3 size: 16 residues. Per the germline V gene, CDR1 is SGHAT and CDR2 is FQNNGV. CDR3 amino acids: CASSLEPLAEFNEQFF. As DNA, the CDR3 is TGTGCCAGCAGCTTAGAGCCACTAGCGGAGTTCAATGAGCAGTTCTTC.

V is TRBV5-5 and J is TRBJ2-4, with 7 bases lining up with TRBD1. V was pared by 2 bases and J by 9 bases, with 8 bases of the junction left unmatched. Germline V gene sequence: CDR1 SGHKS, CDR2 YYEKEE (reference sequence). This CDR3 region has 14 residues. CDR3 sequence reads: CASSFDLQGLIQYF. The CDR3 bases are TGTGCCAGCAGCTTTGATTTACAGGGGCTCATTCAGTACTTC.